Presented here are 16 T cell receptor beta chains from one specimen sequenced in a study of blood T cell repertoires in COVID-19. Assay used: immunoSEQ multiplex PCR; TCRdb lists only in-frame clones, some missing. The table lists tens of thousands of clones, roughly 85% of them singletons. Sequences were obtained from peripheral blood. The receptors derive from a man between 60 and 70 years old with active or convalescent COVID-19.

This chain joins TRBV5-4 and TRBJ1-2; TRBD1 might be the D (6 bases). Germline CDR1 SGHNT, CDR2 YYREEE (reference sequence). The CDR3 contains 15 residues. Between the trimmed V and J ends, which lost 1 base and 1 base, there was a span of 11 bases. The CDR3 region is CASSLPQGINYGYTF. CDR3 nucleotide sequence: TGTGCCAGCAGCTTGCCTCAGGGGATTAACTATGGCTACACCTTC.

The genes are TRBV25-1 and TRBJ1-6; D possibly corresponds to TRBD1 (5 bases). The CDR3 totals 17 residues. Germline V gives CDR1 MGHDK, CDR2 SYGVNS. The germline V and J ends were trimmed by 1 base and 3 bases, with 13 bases remaining between them. This chain's CDR3 is CASSEWGGSLYNSPLHF. CDR3 nucleotides: TGTGCCAGCAGTGAATGGGGCGGGAGCCTCTATAATTCACCCCTCCACTTT.

The genes are TRBV4-3 and TRBJ2-7, with 7 bases matching TRBD1. CDR3 size: 13 residues. With V trimmed by 2 bases and J by 6 bases, 4 bases remained unmatched. Germline V gene data show CDR1 as LGHNA and CDR2 as YSLEER. The CDR3 spells CASSQLQGSEQYV. The CDR3 DNA sequence: TGCGCCAGCAGCCAACTACAGGGGAGCGAGCAGTACGTC.

V gene TRBV12-3 or TRBV12-4 combines with J gene TRBJ2-1; D is uncertain. The CDR3 length is 13 residues. The V end lost 7 bases, the J end lost 0 bases, and 7 bases lay between the germline ends. As DNA, the CDR3 is TGTGCCAGCAAGGAGAGCTCCTACAATGAGCAGTTCTTC. Encoded protein: CASKESSYNEQFF.

The V gene is TRBV15, the J gene TRBJ1-4; TRBD1 might be the D (5 bases). Germline-derived CDR1 and CDR2 are LNHNV and YYDKDF (reference sequence). V shed 1 base and J shed 8 bases, with 11 bases lying between them. The CDR3 length is 14 residues. CDR3 nucleotides: TGTGCCACCAGCAGAGTGGGGGGGAAAGAAAAACTGTTTTTT. Protein: CATSRVGGKEKLFF.

This chain links TRBV20-1 with TRBJ2-3, with a tentative D call TRBD1 (5 bases). The germline gives CDR1 DFQATT, CDR2 SNEGSKA (reference sequence). This CDR3 is 13 amino acids long. V lost 3 bases and J 1 base, leaving 8 bases between the germline ends. CDR3 coding DNA: TGCAGTGCTAGTCTAGGGGGCACAGATACGCAGTATTTT. It encodes CSASLGGTDTQYF.

The rearrangement uses TRBV20-1 and TRBJ2-2; TRBD1 aligns across 7 bases. With V trimmed by 3 bases and J by 3 bases, 7 bases remained unmatched. The CDR3 totals 15 residues. Per germline, CDR1 DFQATT and CDR2 SNEGSKA (reference sequence). CDR3 coding DNA: TGCAGTGCTAGTAGACAGGGTCGGGACACCGGGGAGCTGTTTTTT. It is translated as CSASRQGRDTGELFF.

The chain has TRBV5-1 and TRBJ2-5; TRBD1 is a possible D gene (5 bases). In germline, CDR1 is SGHRS, CDR2 YFSETQ. This CDR3 region has 15 residues. Trimming took 1 base from V and 5 from J, leaving 15 bases between them. CDR3 amino acids: CASSLRQPNGETQYF. CDR3 nucleotides: TGCGCCAGCAGCTTGAGACAGCCCAACGGGGAGACCCAGTACTTC.

The chain links TRBV7-9 to TRBJ1-6, with D maybe TRBD1 (5 bases). CDR1 is SEHNR and CDR2 is FQNEAQ in the germline V gene (reference sequence). V was clipped by 3 bases and J by 8 bases, with 14 bases between them. The CDR3 has 15 amino acids. CDR3 in DNA: TGTGCCAGCAGCTTCCGCGGGTCGGGGGATTCACCCCTCCACTTT. The encoded protein is CASSFRGSGDSPLHF.

CDR3: CASSDDRAQPQHF. The CDR3, as DNA: TGTGCCAGCAGTGACGACAGGGCCCAGCCCCAGCATTTT. The V gene is TRBV2, the J gene TRBJ1-5; 7 bases align to TRBD1. The V segment lost 3 bases and the J segment 7 bases; nucleotides outside the gene matches: 3. This CDR3 is built from 13 residues. Germline V lookup: CDR1 SNHLY, CDR2 FYNNEI.

The DNA of the CDR3 is TGTGCCAGTAGTACCACAGGGGGCTATAATTCACCCCTCCACTTT. It encodes CASSTTGGYNSPLHF. The J gene is TRBJ1-6, the V gene TRBV19; 8 nucleotides agree with TRBD1. Germline CDR1 reads LNHDA; CDR2 reads SQIVND (reference sequence). Trimming removed 4 bases from V and 3 bases from J; junction bases left unmatched: 2. CDR3 length: 15 amino acids.

The genes are TRBV6-5 and TRBJ2-2, with 11 bases identical to TRBD2. Germline trimming cut 4 bases from V and 6 bases from J; bases unmatched to any gene: 4. The germline V gene has CDR1 MNHEY and CDR2 SVGAGI. The CDR3 extends over 15 amino acids. The CDR3 sequence: CASSFLAGGAGELFF. The CDR3 DNA reads TGTGCCAGCAGTTTCCTAGCGGGGGGCGCCGGGGAGCTGTTTTTT.

This clone came up a few times. The chain links TRBV2 to TRBJ1-4; D remains unclear. There are 16 residues in the CDR3. V was trimmed by 5 bases and J by 0 bases, leaving 13 bases between them. CDR1 is SNHLY and CDR2 is FYNNEI in the germline V gene. The CDR3 DNA reads as TGTGCCAGCAGTCCCGGGATACTTGCAACTAATGAAAAACTGTTTTTT. Translating gives CASSPGILATNEKLFF.

The chain carries TRBV11-3 and TRBJ2-3, with 13 bases identical to TRBD2. Germline V lookup: CDR1 SGHNT, CDR2 YENEEA. The CDR3 extends over 18 amino acids. After removal of 4 bases from V and 8 bases from J, the junction contained 15 bases not matched to a gene. CDR3 DNA sequence: TGTGCCAGCAGCTCGGGAAAACTAGCGGGAGGGTCCGGAGTTACGCAGTATTTT. Amino acids: CASSSGKLAGGSGVTQYF.

V is TRBV2 and J is TRBJ2-7; 7 nucleotides agree with TRBD1. The V gene end was trimmed by 7 bases and the J gene end by 4 bases; junction bases not matched to a gene: 10. CDR3 length: 14 amino acids. Germline V gene data show CDR1 as SNHLY and CDR2 as FYNNEI. In DNA, the CDR3 is TGTGCCAGCATTCGGGACAGATCCGTTTACGAGCAGTACGTC. Encoded protein: CASIRDRSVYEQYV.

The J gene is TRBJ1-4, the V gene TRBV19, with TRBD1 matching over 10 bases. J was trimmed by 8 bases and V by 6 bases; bases with no gene match: 9. The V gene's germline CDR1 is LNHDA and CDR2 SQIVND (reference sequence). CDR3 size: 15 residues. CDR3 sequence: CASRDRQGAREKLFF. CDR3 bases: TGTGCCAGTAGAGACAGACAGGGGGCGAGAGAAAAACTGTTTTTT. Variable domain in full (rest from reference TRBV19 and TRBJ1-4): DGGITQSPKYLFRKEGQNVTLSCEQNLNHDAMYWYRQDPGQGLRLIYYSQIVNDFQKGDIAEGYSVSREKKESFPLTVTSAQKNPTAFYLCASRDRQGAREKLFFGSGTQLSVL.